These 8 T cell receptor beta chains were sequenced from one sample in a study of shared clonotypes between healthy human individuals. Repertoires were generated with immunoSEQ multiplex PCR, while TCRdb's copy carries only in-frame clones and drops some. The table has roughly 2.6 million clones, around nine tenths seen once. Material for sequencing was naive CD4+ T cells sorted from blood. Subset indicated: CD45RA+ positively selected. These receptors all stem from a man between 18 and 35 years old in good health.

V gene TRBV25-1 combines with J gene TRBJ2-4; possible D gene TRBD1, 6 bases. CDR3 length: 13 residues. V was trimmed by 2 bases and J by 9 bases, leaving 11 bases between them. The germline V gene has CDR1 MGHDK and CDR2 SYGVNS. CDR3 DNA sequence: TGTGCCAGCAGTGAAGGGGGCGCGAGCATTCAGTACTTC. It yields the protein CASSEGGASIQYF.

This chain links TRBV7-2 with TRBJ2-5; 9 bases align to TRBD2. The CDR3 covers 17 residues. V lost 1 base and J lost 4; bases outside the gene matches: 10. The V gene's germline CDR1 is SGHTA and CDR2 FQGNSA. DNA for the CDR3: TGTGCCAGCAGCTTAGTAGCCGGCGGGAGGGCCGGAGAGACCCAGTACTTC. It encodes CASSLVAGGRAGETQYF.

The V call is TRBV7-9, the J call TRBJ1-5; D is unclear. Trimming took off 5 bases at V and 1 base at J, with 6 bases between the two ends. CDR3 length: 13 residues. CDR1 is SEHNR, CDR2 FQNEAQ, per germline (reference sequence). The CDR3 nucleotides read TGTGCCAGCAGCCCGGACAGCAATCAGCCCCAGCATTTT. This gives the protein CASSPDSNQPQHF. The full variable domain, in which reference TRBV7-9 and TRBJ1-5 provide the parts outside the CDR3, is DTGVSQNPRHKITKRGQNVTFRCDPISEHNRLYWYRQTLGQGPEFLTYFQNEAQLEKSRLLSDRFSAERPKGSFSTLEIQRTEQGDSAMYLCASSPDSNQPQHFGDGTRLSIL.

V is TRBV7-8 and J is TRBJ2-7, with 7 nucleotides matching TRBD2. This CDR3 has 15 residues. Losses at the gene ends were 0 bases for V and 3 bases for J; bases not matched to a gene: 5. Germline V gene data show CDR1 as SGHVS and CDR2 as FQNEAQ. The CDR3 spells CASSLAPRGGYEQYF. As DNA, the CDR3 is TGTGCCAGCAGCTTAGCGCCTCGCGGGGGCTACGAGCAGTACTTC.

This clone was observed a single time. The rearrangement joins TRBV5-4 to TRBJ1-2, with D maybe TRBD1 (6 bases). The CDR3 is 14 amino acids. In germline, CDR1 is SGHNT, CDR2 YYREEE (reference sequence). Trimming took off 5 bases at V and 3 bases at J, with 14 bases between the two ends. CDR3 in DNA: TGTGCCAGCAGACCAGGACAGTCGGACTATGGCTACACCTTC. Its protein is CASRPGQSDYGYTF.

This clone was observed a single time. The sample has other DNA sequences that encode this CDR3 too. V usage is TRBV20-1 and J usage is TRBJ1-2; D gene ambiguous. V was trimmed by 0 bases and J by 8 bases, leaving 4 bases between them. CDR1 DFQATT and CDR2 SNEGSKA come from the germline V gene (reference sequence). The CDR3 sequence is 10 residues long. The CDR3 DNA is TGCAGTGCTAGAGATCCGGGCTACACCTTC. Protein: CSARDPGYTF.

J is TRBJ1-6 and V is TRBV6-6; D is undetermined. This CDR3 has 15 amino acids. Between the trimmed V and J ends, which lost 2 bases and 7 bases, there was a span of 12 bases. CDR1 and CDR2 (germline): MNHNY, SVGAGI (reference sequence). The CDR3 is CASSYPTDFNSPLHF. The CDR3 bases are TGTGCCAGCAGTTACCCTACGGACTTCAATTCACCCCTCCACTTT.

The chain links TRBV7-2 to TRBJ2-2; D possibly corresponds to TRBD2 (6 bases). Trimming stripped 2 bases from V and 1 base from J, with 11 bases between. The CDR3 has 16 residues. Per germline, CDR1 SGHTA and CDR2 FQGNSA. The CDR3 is CASSLLTGVNTGELFF. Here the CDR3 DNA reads TGTGCCAGCAGCTTATTGACGGGAGTGAACACCGGGGAGCTGTTTTTT. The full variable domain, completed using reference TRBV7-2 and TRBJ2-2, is GAGVSQSPSNKVTEKGKDVELRCDPISGHTALYWYRQSLGQGLEFLIYFQGNSAPDKSGLPSDRFSAERTGGSVSTLTIQRTQQEDSAVYLCASSLLTGVNTGELFFGEGSRLTVL.